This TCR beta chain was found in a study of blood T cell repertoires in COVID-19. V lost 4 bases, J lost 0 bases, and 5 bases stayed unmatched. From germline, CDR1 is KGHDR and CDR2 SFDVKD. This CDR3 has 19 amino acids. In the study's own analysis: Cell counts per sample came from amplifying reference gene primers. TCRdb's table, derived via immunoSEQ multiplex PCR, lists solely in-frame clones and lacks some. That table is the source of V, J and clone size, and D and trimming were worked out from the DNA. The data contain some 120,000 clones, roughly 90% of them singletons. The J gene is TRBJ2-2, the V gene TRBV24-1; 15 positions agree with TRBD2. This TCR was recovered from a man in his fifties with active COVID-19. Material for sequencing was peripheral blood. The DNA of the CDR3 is TGTGCCACCAGTGACTCCGGGACTAGCGGGGGGTCGAACACCGGGGAGCTGTTTTTT. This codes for CATSDSGTSGGSNTGELFF.